The 11 T cell receptor beta chains given below trace back to one sample, sequenced in a study of regulatory T cells in long-lasting Graves disease (dated by TCRdb to about 2021). Library creation used multiplex PCR. Sequenced using an Illumina HiSeq 4000. To build TCR beta libraries, CDR3 regions were amplified by Arm-PCR using iRepertoire HTBI primers. TCRdb cleaned the public reads at Q25 with fastp, built clones with MiXCR and kept in-frame beta chains. Entries that share a CDR3 protein sequence are merged under the most common genes and DNA. This sample is represented by some 340,000 distinct CDR3 sequences; approximately 23% of them were singletons. The ten most abundant clones make up approximately 27% of the sample. The sample's time point label is to be understood as: persistent/refractory GD, antithyroid drugs over 5 years with positive TRAb. RNA was extracted from PBMCs in TRIzol for both TCR sequencing and RNA sequencing.

Sequences were derived from peripheral blood mononuclear cells (PBMCs), sampled when the disease was refractory, from a patient treated with antithyroid drugs. These receptors all come from a woman between 35 and 50 years old with Graves disease. Donor details come from another sample of the same person, matched by shared clones.

This clonotype has a count of ten or more. The V call is TRBV2, the J call TRBJ2-1; 14 positions agree with TRBD2. Losses at the gene ends were 4 bases for V and 4 bases for J; bases not matched to a gene: 12. CDR3 length: 19 amino acids. Germline V CDR1 and CDR2: SNHLY, FYNNEI. Written as DNA, the CDR3 is TGTGCCAGCAGTGGGTCCGGGACTAGCGGGAGAGTGGGATACAATGAGCAGTTCTTC. It translates to CASSGSGTSGRVGYNEQFF. The whole variable domain, filled in from reference TRBV2 and TRBJ2-1, reads EPEVTQTPSHQVTQMGQEVILRCVPISNHLYFYWYRQILGQKVEFLVSFYNNEISEKSEIFDDQFSVERPDGSNFTLKIRSTKLEDSAMYFCASSGSGTSGRVGYNEQFFGPGTRLTVL.

This clonotype was seen a few times. The rearrangement uses TRBV10-1 and TRBJ1-5, with a tentative D call TRBD1 (5 bases). CDR1 is WNHNN and CDR2 is SYGVQD in the germline V gene (reference sequence). Trimming cost V 6 bases and J 1 base, with 13 bases left between them. There are 15 residues in the CDR3. CDR3 nucleotide sequence: TGCGCCAGCAGACATACAGGTATGAGCAATCAGCCCCAGCATTTT. It yields the protein CASRHTGMSNQPQHF.

This clonotype was observed a handful of times. The chain couples TRBV30 to TRBJ1-2; 7 positions agree with TRBD1. This CDR3 is 12 amino acids long. J lost 5 bases, V lost 5 bases, and 5 bases had no gene match. Per the germline V gene, CDR1 is GTSNPN and CDR2 is SVGIG (reference sequence). The CDR3 DNA reads TGTGCCTGGGGAGACAGGGCGTATGGCTACACCTTC. Protein: CAWGDRAYGYTF.

V is TRBV19 and J is TRBJ2-3; 9 bases match TRBD2. The germline V gene has CDR1 LNHDA and CDR2 SQIVND (reference sequence). The CDR3 loop spans 15 amino acids. With 4 bases clipped from V and 4 bases from J, the junction kept 6 bases outside the gene matches. CDR3 region: CASSTSGTRADTQYF. The CDR3 DNA sequence: TGTGCCAGTAGTACTAGCGGGACAAGGGCAGATACGCAGTATTTT.

This clonotype came up many times. The chain recombines TRBV5-1 with TRBJ1-4, with 7 bases aligning to TRBD1. The CDR3 consists of 16 residues. Germline lookup yields CDR1 SGHRS and CDR2 YFSETQ. The V gene end was trimmed by 5 bases and the J gene end by 4 bases; junction bases not matched to a gene: 11. The CDR3: CASSFSGTADNEKLFF. Here the CDR3 DNA reads TGCGCCAGCAGTTTTTCCGGGACAGCGGATAATGAAAAACTGTTTTTT. The whole variable domain, remainder taken from reference TRBV5-1 and TRBJ1-4, is KAGVTQTPRYLIKTRGQQVTLSCSPISGHRSVSWYQQTPGQGLQFLFEYFSETQRNKGNFPGRFSGRQFSNSRSEMNVSTLELGDSALYLCASSFSGTADNEKLFFGSGTQLSVL.

On this clonotype itself: Given a much more abundant clone one base away, this may be a read error. CDR3 protein: CTSREQGLYGYTF. In DNA, the CDR3 is TGTACCAGCAGGGAACAGGGGCTCTATGGCTACACCTTC. The rearrangement links TRBV2 to TRBJ1-2, with 7 bases aligning to TRBD1. The CDR3 is made up of 13 amino acids. The germline V gene has CDR1 SNHLY and CDR2 FYNNEI.

At least ten counts were recorded for this clonotype. The chain couples TRBV6-1 to TRBJ2-7; TRBD1 matches 7 bases. CDR3 length equals 13 residues. Germline values: CDR1 MNHNS, CDR2 SASEGT. J lost 3 bases, V lost 5 bases, and 4 bases had no gene match. The CDR3 here is CASSRDRNYEQYF. The CDR3 coding sequence is TGTGCCAGCAGTCGGGACAGAAACTACGAGCAGTACTTC.

The sample holds many counts of this clonotype. The V call is TRBV27, the J call TRBJ2-7; D is tentatively TRBD1 or TRBD2 (5 bases each). From germline, CDR1 is MNHEY and CDR2 SMNVEV (reference sequence). V lost 2 bases and J 7 bases, leaving 15 bases between the germline ends. The CDR3 runs 14 residues. The chain's CDR3 is CASSLNRGPGEQYF. CDR3 bases: TGTGCCAGCAGTTTAAACCGGGGCCCTGGGGAGCAGTACTTC.

In its sample, this clonotype was seen many times. CDR3 protein: CASSRGAMNTEAFF. CDR3 sequence (DNA): TGTGCCAGTAGTAGGGGGGCTATGAACACTGAAGCTTTCTTT. The chain couples TRBV19 to TRBJ1-1; a weak D match, TRBD1 (6 bases). The CDR3 spans 14 residues. Germline loops: CDR1 LNHDA, CDR2 SQIVND (reference sequence). The V and J ends lost 4 bases and 0 bases respectively, with 9 bases between them.

This clonotype has ten or more counts. This chain's CDR3 is CASEEPNTGELFF. DNA of the CDR3: TGTGCCAGCGAAGAGCCGAACACCGGGGAGCTGTTTTTT. The gene calls are TRBV28 and TRBJ2-2; D gene uncertain. Trimming cost V 8 bases and J 0 bases, with 7 bases left between them. This CDR3 contains 13 residues. Germline V gives CDR1 MDHEN, CDR2 SYDVKM.

Ten or more counts support this clonotype. The gene calls are TRBV2 and TRBJ1-5, with D unclear. Trimming removed 3 bases from V and 0 bases from J, with 12 bases in between. Germline V gene data show CDR1 as SNHLY and CDR2 as FYNNEI. This CDR3 spans 16 amino acids. CDR3 loop: CASSELRIYSNQPQHF. The CDR3 DNA follows: TGTGCCAGCAGTGAGCTGCGAATCTATAGCAATCAGCCCCAGCATTTT.